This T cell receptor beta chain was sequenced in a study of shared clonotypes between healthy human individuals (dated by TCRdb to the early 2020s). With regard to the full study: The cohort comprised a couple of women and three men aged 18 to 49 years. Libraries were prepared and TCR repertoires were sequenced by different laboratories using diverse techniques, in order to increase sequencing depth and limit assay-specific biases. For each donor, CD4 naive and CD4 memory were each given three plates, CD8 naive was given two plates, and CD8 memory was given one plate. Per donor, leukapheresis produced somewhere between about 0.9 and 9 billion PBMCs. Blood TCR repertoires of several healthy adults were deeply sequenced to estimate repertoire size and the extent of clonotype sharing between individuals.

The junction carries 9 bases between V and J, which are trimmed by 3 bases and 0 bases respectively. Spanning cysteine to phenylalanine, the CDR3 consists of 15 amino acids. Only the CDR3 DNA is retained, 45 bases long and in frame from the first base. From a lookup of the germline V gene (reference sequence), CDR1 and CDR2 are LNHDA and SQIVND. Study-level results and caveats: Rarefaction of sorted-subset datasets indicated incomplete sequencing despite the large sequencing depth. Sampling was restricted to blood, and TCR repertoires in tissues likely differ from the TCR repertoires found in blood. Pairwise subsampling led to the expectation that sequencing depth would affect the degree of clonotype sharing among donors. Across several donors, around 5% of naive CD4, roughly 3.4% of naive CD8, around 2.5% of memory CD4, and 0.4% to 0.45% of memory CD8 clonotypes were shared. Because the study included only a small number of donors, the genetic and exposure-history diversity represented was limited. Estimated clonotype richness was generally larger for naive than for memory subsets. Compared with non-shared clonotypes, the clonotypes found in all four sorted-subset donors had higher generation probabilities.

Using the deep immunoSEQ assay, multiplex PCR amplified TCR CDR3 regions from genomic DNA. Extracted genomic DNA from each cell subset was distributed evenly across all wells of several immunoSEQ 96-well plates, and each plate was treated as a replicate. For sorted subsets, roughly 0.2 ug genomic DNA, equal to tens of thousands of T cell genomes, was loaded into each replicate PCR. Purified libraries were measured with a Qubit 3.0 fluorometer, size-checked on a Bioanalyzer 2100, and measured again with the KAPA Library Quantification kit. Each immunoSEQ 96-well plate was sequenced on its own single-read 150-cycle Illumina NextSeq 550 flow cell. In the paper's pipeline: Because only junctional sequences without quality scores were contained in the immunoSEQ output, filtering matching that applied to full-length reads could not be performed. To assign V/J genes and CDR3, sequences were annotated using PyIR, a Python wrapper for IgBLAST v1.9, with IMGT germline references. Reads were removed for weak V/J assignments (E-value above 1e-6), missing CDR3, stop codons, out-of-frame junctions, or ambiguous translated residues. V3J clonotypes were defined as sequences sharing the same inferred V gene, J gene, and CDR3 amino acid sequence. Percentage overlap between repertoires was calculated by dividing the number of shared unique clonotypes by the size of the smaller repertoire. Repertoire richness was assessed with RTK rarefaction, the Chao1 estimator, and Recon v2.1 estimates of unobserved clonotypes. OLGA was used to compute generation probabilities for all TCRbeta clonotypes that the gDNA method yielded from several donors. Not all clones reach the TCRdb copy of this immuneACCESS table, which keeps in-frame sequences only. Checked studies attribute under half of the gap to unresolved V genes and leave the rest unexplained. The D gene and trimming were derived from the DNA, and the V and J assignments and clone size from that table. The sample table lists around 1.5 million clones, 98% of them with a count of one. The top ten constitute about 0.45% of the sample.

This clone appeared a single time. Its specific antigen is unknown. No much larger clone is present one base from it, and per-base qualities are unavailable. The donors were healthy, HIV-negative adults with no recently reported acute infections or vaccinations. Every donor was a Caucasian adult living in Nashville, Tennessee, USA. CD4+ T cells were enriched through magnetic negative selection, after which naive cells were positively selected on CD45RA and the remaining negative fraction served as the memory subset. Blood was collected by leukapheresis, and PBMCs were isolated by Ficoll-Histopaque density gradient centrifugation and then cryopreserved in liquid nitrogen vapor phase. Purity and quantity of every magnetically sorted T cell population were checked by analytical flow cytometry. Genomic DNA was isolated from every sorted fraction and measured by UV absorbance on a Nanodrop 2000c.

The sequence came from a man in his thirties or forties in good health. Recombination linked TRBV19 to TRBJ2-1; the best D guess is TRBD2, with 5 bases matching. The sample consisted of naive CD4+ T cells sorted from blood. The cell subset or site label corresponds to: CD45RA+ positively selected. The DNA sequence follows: TGTGCCAGTAGTATGGTGGGGAGCTCCTACAATGAGCAGTTCTTC. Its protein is CASSMVGSSYNEQFF.